This passage covers 19 T cell receptor beta chains from one sample sequenced in a study of T-cell reconstitution after alpha-beta-depleted transplantation in children. During its preparation, the TCRbeta library received unique molecular identifiers. Via MiXCR, TCRdb re-called the PCR reads, giving one row per CDR3 protein. This table has about 340,000 distinct CDR3 sequences, about an eighth appearing once. The sample was PBMCs, taken from the stem cell graft. These receptors came from a human donor who donated a stem cell graft to a child with Fanconi anemia.

This clonotype was seen only a few times. V and J are TRBV7-2 and TRBJ1-5; D is possibly TRBD1 (5 bases). This CDR3 has 13 amino acids. The germline V gene encodes CDR1 SGHTA and CDR2 FQGNSA. Trimming left V 6 bases short and J 3 bases short, with 9 bases between. The CDR3 is CASSTGVNQPQHF. CDR3 in DNA: TGTGCCAGCAGTACGGGGGTCAATCAGCCCCAGCATTTT.

CDR3 sequence: CASSLTGDAVNTEAFF. DNA of the CDR3: TGTGCCAGCAGCCTAACAGGGGATGCGGTGAACACTGAAGCTTTCTTT. The rearrangement links TRBV3-1 to TRBJ1-1, with 7 positions matching TRBD1. Germline-derived CDR1 and CDR2 are LGHDT and YNNKEL (reference sequence). Losses at the gene ends were 4 bases for V and 0 bases for J; bases not matched to a gene: 8. CDR3 length equals 16 residues.

This clonotype appeared a few times. The chain carries TRBV20-1 and TRBJ1-1, with a weak D call TRBD1 (5 bases). The V end lost 1 base, the J end lost 4 bases, and 13 bases lay between the germline ends. The CDR3 is 14 residues long. Germline V gene data show CDR1 as DFQATT and CDR2 as SNEGSKA (reference sequence). This CDR3 is CSARGQVGATEAFF. The CDR3 region has the DNA TGCAGTGCTAGAGGCCAGGTAGGGGCCACTGAAGCTTTCTTT.

This clonotype was seen repeatedly, ten times or more. This rearrangement joins TRBV7-8 to TRBJ2-7, with 9 positions matching TRBD1. Trimming cost V 4 bases and J 3 bases; bases outside gene matches: 4. The CDR3 covers 14 residues. Germline CDR1 and CDR2: SGHVS and FQNEAQ. CDR3 protein: CASSSGTGYYEQYF. In DNA form, the CDR3 reads TGTGCCAGCAGCTCCGGGACAGGGTACTACGAGCAGTACTTC.

This clonotype turned up a few times. The gene calls are TRBV18 and TRBJ1-1; 11 bases line up with TRBD1. This CDR3 contains 16 residues. Germline CDR1 is KGHSH and CDR2 is LQKENI. With 3 bases clipped from V and 5 bases from J, the junction kept 8 bases outside the gene matches. CDR3 sequence reads: CASSPLPGTGGTEAFF. In DNA, the CDR3 is TGTGCCAGCTCACCCCTGCCCGGGACAGGGGGTACTGAAGCTTTCTTT.

This clonotype was counted ten times or more. The chain links TRBV13 to TRBJ2-3; no reliable D call. The CDR3 is 14 amino acids. CDR1 is PRHDT, CDR2 FYEKMQ, per germline (reference sequence). The V end lost 3 bases, the J end lost 2 bases, and 9 bases lay between the germline ends. The CDR3 spells CASSLNRDTDTQYF. The CDR3 DNA reads TGTGCCAGCAGCTTGAACAGAGACACAGATACGCAGTATTTT.

This clonotype occurred many times. V is TRBV12-3 or TRBV12-4 and J is TRBJ1-1; weak D call: TRBD1 (5 bases). Trimming took off 5 bases at V and 1 base at J, with 17 bases between the two ends. The CDR3 is made up of 16 amino acids. The CDR3 protein is CASSRPPGTGNTEAFF. As DNA, the CDR3 is TGTGCCAGCAGTCGGCCCCCCGGGACCGGGAACACTGAAGCTTTCTTT.

This chain links TRBV12-3 or TRBV12-4 with TRBJ1-6; 8 bases map to TRBD1. With V trimmed by 6 bases and J by 7 bases, 11 bases remained unmatched. The CDR3 is made up of 16 amino acids. CDR3 loop: CASRLRQGPLNSPLHF. Here the CDR3 DNA reads TGTGCCAGCAGACTTAGACAGGGGCCGCTCAATTCACCCCTCCACTTT.

This clonotype occurred a few times. V usage is TRBV6-2 or TRBV6-3 and J usage is TRBJ1-2; no definite D call. V was clipped by 8 bases and J by 5 bases, with 9 bases between them. This CDR3 has 11 residues. Per the germline V gene, CDR1 is MNHEY and CDR2 is SVGEGT. CDR3: CASGRGYGYTF. Written as DNA, the CDR3 is TGTGCCAGCGGCCGAGGTTATGGCTACACCTTC.

The table lists this clonotype with a few counts. The chain recombines TRBV20-1 with TRBJ1-1, with D tentatively TRBD1 (5 bases). The CDR3 spans 14 residues. CDR1 and CDR2 (germline): DFQATT, SNEGSKA (reference sequence). CDR3 loop: CRGHGPSFTAIGFF. DNA for the CDR3: TGCAGGGGGCATGGGCCAAGTTTCACCGCCATCGGTTTCTTT.

At least ten counts were recorded for this clonotype. The V gene is TRBV5-1, the J gene TRBJ1-2; D unclear. In germline, CDR1 is SGHRS, CDR2 YFSETQ. V was trimmed by 7 bases and J by 3 bases, leaving 7 bases between them. The length of the CDR3 is 11 residues. CDR3 amino acids: CASAQDYGYTF. The CDR3 DNA follows: TGCGCCAGCGCACAAGACTATGGCTACACCTTC.

This clonotype was counted only a few times. The rearrangement uses TRBV5-1 and TRBJ1-3, with D unresolved. This CDR3 comprises 15 residues. Looked up from germline, CDR1 is SGHRS and CDR2 is YFSETQ. Trimming stripped 4 bases from V and 0 bases from J, with 11 bases between. CDR3 sequence (DNA): TGCGCCAGCAGCCAGGACCCCGACTCTGGAAACACCATATATTTT. Residues: CASSQDPDSGNTIYF.

This clonotype has more than one count but fewer than ten. This rearrangement joins TRBV7-6 to TRBJ2-5, with 9 bases aligning to TRBD1. Germline assignment: CDR1 SGHVS and CDR2 FNYEAQ. The junction had 15 bases not matched to a gene; V was cut back by 5 bases and J by 5 bases. The CDR3 spans 17 residues. CDR3 region: CASSARPPGTGRETQYF. CDR3 nucleotide sequence: TGTGCCAGCAGCGCCCGTCCCCCCGGGACAGGGAGGGAGACCCAGTACTTC.

In its sample, this clonotype was seen a few times. The chain joins TRBV6-5 to TRBJ2-1; 8 bases fit TRBD2. The CDR3 extends over 15 amino acids. CDR1 is MNHEY, CDR2 SVGAGI, per germline. J gave up 6 bases and V 2 bases, and 6 bases lay outside the gene matches. The CDR3 loop is CASSYRGGRGNEQFF. CDR3 coding DNA: TGTGCCAGCAGTTACCGGGGGGGCCGTGGCAATGAGCAGTTCTTC.

The chain joins TRBV29-1 to TRBJ1-1; D is ambiguous. The V end lost 6 bases, the J end lost 4 bases, and 15 bases lay between the germline ends. CDR1 and CDR2 from the germline V gene are SQVTM and ANQGSEA. This CDR3 contains 13 residues. This chain's CDR3 is CSVTLNVVTEAFF. Written as DNA, the CDR3 is TGCAGCGTGACCCTCAACGTGGTCACTGAAGCTTTCTTT.

This clonotype appeared many times. The V gene is TRBV5-1, the J gene TRBJ2-1; D not certain. V was pared by 6 bases and J by 0 bases, with 10 bases between. The germline CDR1 and CDR2 sequences are SGHRS and YFSETQ. The CDR3 contains 14 residues. CDR3: CASNKQSSYNEQFF. As DNA, the CDR3 is TGCGCCAGCAACAAACAGAGCTCCTACAATGAGCAGTTCTTC.

The chain has TRBV12-3 or TRBV12-4 and TRBJ2-5, with 9 bases lining up with TRBD1. V dropped 7 bases and J dropped 2; count of bases not matched to a gene: 8. This CDR3 region has 15 residues. CDR3 loop: CASNLWGQGQETQYF. CDR3 bases: TGTGCCAGCAACTTGTGGGGACAGGGTCAAGAGACCCAGTACTTC.

This clonotype came up many times. V usage is TRBV5-1 and J usage is TRBJ2-7; the D is unclear. The V gene's germline CDR1 is SGHRS and CDR2 YFSETQ. The V and J ends lost 1 base and 2 bases respectively, with 7 bases between them. The CDR3 is 13 amino acids. The CDR3 spells CASSLKGPYEQYF. Here the CDR3 DNA reads TGCGCCAGCAGCTTGAAGGGCCCCTACGAGCAGTACTTC.

The chain couples TRBV27 to TRBJ2-1; 10 bases line up with TRBD2. The CDR3 is 16 amino acids. The germline gives CDR1 MNHEY, CDR2 SMNVEV (reference sequence). The V and J ends lost 4 bases and 3 bases, in that order; junction bases with no gene match: 6. As DNA, the CDR3 is TGTGCCAGCAGTTCTCTACAGCGGGGGGGCTACAATGAGCAGTTCTTC. Translation: CASSSLQRGGYNEQFF.